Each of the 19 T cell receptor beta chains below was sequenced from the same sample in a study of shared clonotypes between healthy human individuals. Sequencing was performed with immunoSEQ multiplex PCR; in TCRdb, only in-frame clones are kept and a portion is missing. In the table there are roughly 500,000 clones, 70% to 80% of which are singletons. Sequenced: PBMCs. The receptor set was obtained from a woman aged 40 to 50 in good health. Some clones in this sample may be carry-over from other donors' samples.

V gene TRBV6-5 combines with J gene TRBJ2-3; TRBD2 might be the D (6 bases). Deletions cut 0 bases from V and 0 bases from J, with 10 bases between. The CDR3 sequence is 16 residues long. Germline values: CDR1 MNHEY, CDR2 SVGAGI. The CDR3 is CASSYSFGSSTDTQYF. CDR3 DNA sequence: TGTGCCAGCAGTTACTCATTCGGGAGTAGCACAGATACGCAGTATTTT.

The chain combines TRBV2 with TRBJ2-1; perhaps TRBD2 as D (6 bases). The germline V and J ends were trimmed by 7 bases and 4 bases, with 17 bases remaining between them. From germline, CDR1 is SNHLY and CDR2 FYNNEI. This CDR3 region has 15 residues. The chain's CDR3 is CASNSLAGMYNEQFF. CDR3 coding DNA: TGTGCCAGCAACTCCCTGGCGGGGATGTACAATGAGCAGTTCTTC.

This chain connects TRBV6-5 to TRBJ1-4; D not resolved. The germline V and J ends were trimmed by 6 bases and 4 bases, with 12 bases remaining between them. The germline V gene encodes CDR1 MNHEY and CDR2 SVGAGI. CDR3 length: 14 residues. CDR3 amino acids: CASREDFHNEKLFF. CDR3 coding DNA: TGTGCCAGCAGAGAGGACTTCCATAATGAAAAACTGTTTTTT.

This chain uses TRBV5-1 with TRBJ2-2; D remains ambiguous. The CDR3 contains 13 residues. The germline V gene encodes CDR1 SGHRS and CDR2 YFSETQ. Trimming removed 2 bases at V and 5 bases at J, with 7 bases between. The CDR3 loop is CASSFRGTGELFF. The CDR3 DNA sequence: TGCGCCAGCAGCTTCCGTGGAACCGGGGAGCTGTTTTTT.

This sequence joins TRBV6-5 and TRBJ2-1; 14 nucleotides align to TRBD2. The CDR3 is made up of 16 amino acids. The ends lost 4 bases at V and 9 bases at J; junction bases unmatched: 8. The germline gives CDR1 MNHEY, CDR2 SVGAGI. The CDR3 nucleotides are TGTGCCAGCAGTTCCGGGACTAGCGGGAGAGTTGGTGAGCAGTTCTTC. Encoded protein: CASSSGTSGRVGEQFF.

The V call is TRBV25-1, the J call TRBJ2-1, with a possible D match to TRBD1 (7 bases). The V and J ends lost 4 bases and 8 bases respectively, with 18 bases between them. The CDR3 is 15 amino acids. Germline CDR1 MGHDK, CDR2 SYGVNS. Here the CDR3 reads CASSVGSGGYHEQFF. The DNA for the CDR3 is TGTGCCAGCAGTGTAGGGTCAGGGGGGTACCATGAGCAGTTCTTC.

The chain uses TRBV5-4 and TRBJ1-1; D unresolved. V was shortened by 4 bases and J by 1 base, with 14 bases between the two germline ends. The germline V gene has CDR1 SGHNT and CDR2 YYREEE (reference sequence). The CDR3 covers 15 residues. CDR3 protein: CASSDPRVGNTEAFF. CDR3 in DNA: TGTGCCAGCAGCGATCCTCGGGTCGGGAACACTGAAGCTTTCTTT.

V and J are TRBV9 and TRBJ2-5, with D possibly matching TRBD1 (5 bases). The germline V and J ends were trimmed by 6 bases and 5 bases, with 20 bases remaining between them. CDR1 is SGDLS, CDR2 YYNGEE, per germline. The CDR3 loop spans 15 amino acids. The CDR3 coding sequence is TGTGCCAGCAATAAAATAGGGGAAGAAAGGGAGACCCAGTACTTC. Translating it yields CASNKIGEERETQYF.

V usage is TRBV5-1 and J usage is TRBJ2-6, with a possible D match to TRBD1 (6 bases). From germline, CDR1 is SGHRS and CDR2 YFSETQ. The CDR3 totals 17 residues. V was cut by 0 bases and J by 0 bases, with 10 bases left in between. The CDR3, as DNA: TGCGCCAGCAGCTTGGGGACAGTCCTCTCTGGGGCCAACGTCCTGACTTTC. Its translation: CASSLGTVLSGANVLTF.

In DNA form, the CDR3 reads TGTGCCAGCTCACCTGGGAGTAACTGGGGCACCGGGGAGCTGTTTTTT. Amino acid sequence: CASSPGSNWGTGELFF. This rearrangement joins TRBV18 to TRBJ2-2, with a weak D call TRBD2 (5 bases). Looked up from germline, CDR1 is KGHSH and CDR2 is LQKENI. With 3 bases removed from V and 4 bases from J, the gap between germline ends came to 15 bases. The CDR3 totals 16 residues.

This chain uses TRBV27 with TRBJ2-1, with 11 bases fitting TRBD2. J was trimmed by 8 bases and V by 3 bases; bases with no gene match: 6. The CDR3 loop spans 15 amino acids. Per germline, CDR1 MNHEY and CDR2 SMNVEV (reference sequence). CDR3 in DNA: TGTGCCAGCAGTTTGACTAGCGGGAATTGGGATGAGCAGTTCTTC. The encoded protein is CASSLTSGNWDEQFF.

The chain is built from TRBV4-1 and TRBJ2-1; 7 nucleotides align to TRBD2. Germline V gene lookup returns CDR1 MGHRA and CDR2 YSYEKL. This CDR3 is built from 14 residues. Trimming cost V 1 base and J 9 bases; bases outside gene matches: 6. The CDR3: CASSQVEGEGEQFF. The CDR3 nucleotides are TGCGCCAGCAGCCAAGTTGAAGGGGAGGGTGAGCAGTTCTTC.

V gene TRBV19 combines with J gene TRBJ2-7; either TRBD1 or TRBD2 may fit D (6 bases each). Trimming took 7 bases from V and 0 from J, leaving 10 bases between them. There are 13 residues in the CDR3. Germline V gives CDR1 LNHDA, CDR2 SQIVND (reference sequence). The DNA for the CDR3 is TGTGCCAGTAAAAGGGGGGACTCCTACGAGCAGTACTTC. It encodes CASKRGDSYEQYF.

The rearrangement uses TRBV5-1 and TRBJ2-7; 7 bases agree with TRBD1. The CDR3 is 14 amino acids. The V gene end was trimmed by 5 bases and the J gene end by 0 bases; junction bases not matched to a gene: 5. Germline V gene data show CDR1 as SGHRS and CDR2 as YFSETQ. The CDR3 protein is CASRTRDSSYEQYF. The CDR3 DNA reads TGCGCCAGCAGAACCCGGGACAGCTCCTACGAGCAGTACTTC.

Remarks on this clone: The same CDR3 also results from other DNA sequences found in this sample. The CDR3 reads CASSPGSYNEQFF. The CDR3 region has the DNA TGTGCCAGCAGCCCTGGCTCCTACAATGAGCAGTTCTTC. The chain has TRBV7-2 and TRBJ2-1; no firm D call. CDR1 SGHTA and CDR2 FQGNSA come from the germline V gene. Trimming left V 5 bases short and J 0 bases short, with 5 bases between. This CDR3 comprises 13 residues.

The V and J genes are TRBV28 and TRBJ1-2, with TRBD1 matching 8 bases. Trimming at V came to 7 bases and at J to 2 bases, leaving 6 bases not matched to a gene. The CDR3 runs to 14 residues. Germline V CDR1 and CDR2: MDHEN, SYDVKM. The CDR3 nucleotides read TGTGCCAGCATCCCAGGGGGCCAAAACTATGGCTACACCTTC. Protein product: CASIPGGQNYGYTF.

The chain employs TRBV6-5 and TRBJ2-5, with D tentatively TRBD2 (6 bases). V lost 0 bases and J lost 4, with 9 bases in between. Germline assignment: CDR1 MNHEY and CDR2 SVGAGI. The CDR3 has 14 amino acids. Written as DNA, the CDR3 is TGTGCCAGCAGTTACTCGAAGCGGGCAGAGACCCAGTACTTC. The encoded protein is CASSYSKRAETQYF.

The CDR3 here is CASRRDVPGEKLFF. The CDR3, as DNA: TGTGCCAGCAGGAGGGACGTACCCGGTGAAAAACTGTTTTTT. This chain links TRBV7-9 with TRBJ1-4; a weak D match, TRBD1 (5 bases). Germline V gene data show CDR1 as SEHNR and CDR2 as FQNEAQ (reference sequence). The CDR3 totals 14 residues. Trimming stripped 6 bases from V and 7 bases from J, with 15 bases between.

The CDR3 loop is CSVGTSGNTGELFF. CDR3 in DNA: TGCAGCGTTGGGACTAGCGGGAACACCGGGGAGCTGTTTTTT. The chain uses TRBV29-1 and TRBJ2-2; 10 nucleotides agree with TRBD2. The CDR3 runs to 14 residues. Germline-derived CDR1 and CDR2 are SQVTM and ANQGSEA. The ends lost 4 bases at V and 1 base at J; junction bases unmatched: 0.